These 9 T cell receptor beta chains share one sample of origin, sequenced in a study of tumor-infiltrating lymphocytes in primary liver carcinoma. TCR beta cDNA was reverse-transcribed from 450 to 500 ng of total RNA. The reaction used a constant-region primer and ProtoScript II reverse transcriptase. TCR beta libraries came from three nested multiplex PCR rounds using slightly modified ARM-PCR. TRBV1-TRBV30 forward and Cbeta reverse primers drove the first two approximately 10-cycle rounds. One entry per CDR3 protein results from TCRdb running MiXCR on the multiplex PCR reads. This sample has fewer than 150,000 distinct CDR3 sequences, with around 60% found just once. From unsorted bulk tissue weighing roughly 17-32 mg, DNA and RNA were co-extracted. The specimen was liver tumor tissue from sampling region 1. As for subset: tumor region T1, superior pole. The receptors were gathered from a woman in her fifties or sixties with primary liver carcinoma and hepatitis B virus infection.

With regard to this clonotype: A much larger clone differs from this one at a single base, so this may be a read error. CDR3 coding DNA: TGCAGCGTTGGGCCTGGGGCCAACGTCCTGACTTTC. Amino acid sequence: CSVGPGANVLTF. The chain employs TRBV29-1 and TRBJ2-6; D remains ambiguous. Germline V gene data show CDR1 as SQVTM and CDR2 as ANQGSEA. Trimming left V 4 bases short and J 2 bases short, with 3 bases between. The CDR3 totals 12 residues.

The genes are TRBV29-1 and TRBJ2-7; 14 nucleotides match TRBD2. The CDR3 length is 15 residues. Unmatched junction bases numbered 11, after V lost 6 bases and J lost 7 bases. Per germline, CDR1 SQVTM and CDR2 ANQGSEA. CDR3 coding DNA: TGCAGCGTCACCGGGACTAGCGGGAGATGGGGAGAGCAGTACTTC. Amino acid sequence: CSVTGTSGRWGEQYF.

Details on this clonotype: Possible read error: a much larger clone is one base away. CDR3 amino acids: CSVESRGLVGVETQYF. As DNA, the CDR3 is TGCAGCGTTGAAAGCCGGGGACTAGTGGGAGTAGAGACCCAGTACTTC. V and J are TRBV29-1 and TRBJ2-5, with 8 bases identical to TRBD2. This CDR3 is 16 amino acids long. Looked up from germline, CDR1 is SQVTM and CDR2 is ANQGSEA. V lost 2 bases to trimming and J lost 4 bases; unmatched junction nucleotides: 12.

The chain combines TRBV20-1 with TRBJ2-7; possible D gene TRBD2, 6 bases. The germline gives CDR1 DFQATT, CDR2 SNEGSKA (reference sequence). This CDR3 has 13 residues. Deletions cut 4 bases from V and 1 base from J, with 11 bases between. CDR3 protein: CSATSVHSYEQYF. Written as DNA, the CDR3 is TGCAGTGCTACTAGCGTCCATTCCTACGAGCAGTACTTC.

This clonotype appeared once. A read error may produce the germline difference seen at one junction end. This chain joins TRBV11-3 and TRBJ2-1, with 14 bases aligning to TRBD2. The germline V gene has CDR1 SGHNT and CDR2 YENEEA. The CDR3 loop spans 18 amino acids. The CDR3 coding sequence is TGCGCCAGCAGCATAGAAAGGGAAGGGACTAGCGGGAGCTATGAGCAGTTCTTC. Translated: CASSIEREGTSGSYEQFF.

In regard to this clonotype: An end of the junction does not agree with germline; a read error may underlie this. The chain uses TRBV11-2 and TRBJ2-6; D possibly corresponds to TRBD1 (5 bases). From germline, CDR1 is SGHAT and CDR2 FQNNGV. The CDR3 spans 14 residues. The CDR3 coding sequence is TGTACCAGCAGCTTACAGGCTGGGGCCAACGTCCTGACTTTC. Protein product: CTSSLQAGANVLTF.

About this clonotype: Without the conserved terminal phenylalanine or tryptophan, this CDR3 likely stems from a read error. The limits of the CDR3 on the DNA are not certain, so only TCRdb's listed CDR3 is given. This chain links TRBV6-6 with TRBJ2-3; the DNA was not used to check the table's D call, TRBD1. The CDR3 length equals 15 residues, ends included. CDR1 is MNHNY and CDR2 is SVGAGI in the germline V gene (reference sequence). The CDR3 protein is CASSYGGRHTDTQYI.

The table lists this clonotype with a count of one. The chain links TRBV11-2 to TRBJ1-4; D is unclear. CDR3 length: 14 amino acids. Trimming removed 5 bases at V and 8 bases at J, with 15 bases between. Germline V gene lookup returns CDR1 SGHAT and CDR2 FQNNGV. Here the CDR3 reads CASSAIFPPEKLFF. CDR3 bases: TGTGCCAGCAGCGCAATATTCCCGCCCGAAAAACTGTTTTTT. The variable domain in full, completed from reference TRBV11-2 and TRBJ1-4, reads EAGVAQSPRYKIIEKRQSVAFWCNPISGHATLYWYQQILGQGPKLLIQFQNNGVVDDSQLPKDRFSAERLKGVDSTLKIQPAKLEDSAVYLCASSAIFPPEKLFFGSGTQLSVL.

The gene calls are TRBV7-9 and TRBJ2-7; 10 bases are shared with TRBD1. Germline values: CDR1 SEHNR, CDR2 FQNEAQ (reference sequence). The CDR3 sequence is 16 residues long. The trim removed 4 bases at V and 5 bases at J, leaving 11 bases unmatched. Here the CDR3 reads CASSSKEGQGLNEQYF. The CDR3 DNA sequence: TGTGCCAGCAGCTCTAAGGAGGGACAGGGGTTAAACGAGCAGTACTTC.